This T cell receptor (beta chain) was identified in a study of blood T cell repertoires in COVID-19. Clones were sequenced by immunoSEQ multiplex PCR, and TCRdb holds only the in-frame ones, with some missing. Among around 340,000 clones listed, about 90% were seen once. CDR1 and CDR2 from the germline V gene are SGHRS and YFSETQ. The CDR3 extends over 15 amino acids. The V gene end was trimmed by 4 bases and the J gene end by 6 bases; junction bases not matched to a gene: 9. This clone appeared a few times. The sequence was obtained from a woman aged 25 to 39 who had been exposed to COVID-19. The chain couples TRBV5-1 to TRBJ2-2; 7 bases map to TRBD1. The sequenced sample consisted of PBMCs or T cells enriched from blood (not recorded which). CDR3 in DNA: TGCGCCAGCAGCCCGAACTCCCAGGGGGCCGGGGAGCTGTTTTTT. It specifies CASSPNSQGAGELFF.